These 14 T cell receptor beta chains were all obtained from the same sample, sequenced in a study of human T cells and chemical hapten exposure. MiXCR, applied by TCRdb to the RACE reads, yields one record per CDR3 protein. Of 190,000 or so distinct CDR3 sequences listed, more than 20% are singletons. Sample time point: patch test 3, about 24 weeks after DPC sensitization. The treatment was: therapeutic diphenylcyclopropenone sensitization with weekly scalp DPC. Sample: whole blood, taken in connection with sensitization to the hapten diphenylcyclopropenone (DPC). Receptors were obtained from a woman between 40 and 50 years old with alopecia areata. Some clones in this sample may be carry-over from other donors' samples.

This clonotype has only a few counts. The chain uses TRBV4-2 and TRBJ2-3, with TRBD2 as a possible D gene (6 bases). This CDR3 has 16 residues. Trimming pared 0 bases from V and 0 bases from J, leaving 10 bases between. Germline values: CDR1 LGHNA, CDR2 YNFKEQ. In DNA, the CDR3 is TGTGCCAGCAGCCAAGAAACCAGCGGGAGCACAGATACGCAGTATTTT. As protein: CASSQETSGSTDTQYF.

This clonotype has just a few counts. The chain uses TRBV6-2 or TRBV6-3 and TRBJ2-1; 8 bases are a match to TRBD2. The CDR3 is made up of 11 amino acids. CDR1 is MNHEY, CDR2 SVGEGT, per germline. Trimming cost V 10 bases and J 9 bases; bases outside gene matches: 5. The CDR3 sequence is CATGGAGEQFF. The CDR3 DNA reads TGTGCCACGGGGGGGGCTGGTGAGCAGTTCTTC.

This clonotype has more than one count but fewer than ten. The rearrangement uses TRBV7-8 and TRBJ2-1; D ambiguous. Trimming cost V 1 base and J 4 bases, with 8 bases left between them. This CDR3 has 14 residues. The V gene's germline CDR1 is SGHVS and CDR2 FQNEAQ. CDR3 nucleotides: TGTGCCAGCAGCTTAGTGCGCGGTTACAATGAGCAGTTCTTC. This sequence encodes CASSLVRGYNEQFF.

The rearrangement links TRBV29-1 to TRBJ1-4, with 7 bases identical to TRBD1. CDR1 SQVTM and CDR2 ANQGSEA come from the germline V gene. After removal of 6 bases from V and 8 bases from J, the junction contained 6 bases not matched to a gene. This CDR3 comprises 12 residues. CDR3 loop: CSVRQGDEKLFF. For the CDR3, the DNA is TGCAGCGTGCGACAGGGAGACGAAAAACTGTTTTTT.

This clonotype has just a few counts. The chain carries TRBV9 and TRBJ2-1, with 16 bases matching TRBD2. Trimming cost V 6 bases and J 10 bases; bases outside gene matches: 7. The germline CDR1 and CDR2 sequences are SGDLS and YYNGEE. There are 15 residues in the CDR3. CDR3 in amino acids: CASTPGLAGGQEQFF. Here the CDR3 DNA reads TGTGCCAGCACCCCGGGACTAGCGGGAGGGCAGGAGCAGTTCTTC.

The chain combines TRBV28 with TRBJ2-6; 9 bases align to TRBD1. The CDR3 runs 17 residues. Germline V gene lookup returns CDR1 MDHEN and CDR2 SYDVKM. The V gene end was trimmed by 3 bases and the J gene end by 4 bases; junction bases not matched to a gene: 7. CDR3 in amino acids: CASSFLQGAEGANVLTF. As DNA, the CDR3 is TGTGCCAGCAGTTTCCTACAGGGGGCGGAAGGGGCCAACGTCCTGACTTTC.

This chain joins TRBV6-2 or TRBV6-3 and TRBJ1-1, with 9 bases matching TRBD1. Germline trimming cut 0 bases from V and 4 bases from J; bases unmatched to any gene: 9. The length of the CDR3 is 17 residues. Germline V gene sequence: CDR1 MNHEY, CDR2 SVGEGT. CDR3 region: CASSYSTTGGWSTEAFF. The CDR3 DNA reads TGTGCCAGCAGTTACTCGACTACAGGGGGCTGGAGCACTGAAGCTTTCTTT.

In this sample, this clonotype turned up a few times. The CDR3 loop is CASSVGGDSYSNQPQHF. CDR3 nucleotides: TGTGCCAGCAGCGTAGGAGGGGACAGTTATAGCAATCAGCCCCAGCATTTT. This chain joins TRBV9 and TRBJ1-5, with TRBD1 matching over 7 bases. The CDR3 extends over 17 amino acids. Germline CDR1 is SGDLS and CDR2 is YYNGEE. V was clipped by 0 bases and J by 0 bases; unmatched bases: 6.

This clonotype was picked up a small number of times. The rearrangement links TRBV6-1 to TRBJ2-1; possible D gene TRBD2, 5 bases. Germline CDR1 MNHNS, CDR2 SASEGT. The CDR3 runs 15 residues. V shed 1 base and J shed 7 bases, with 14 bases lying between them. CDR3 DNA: TGTGCCAGCAGTGAAGGGCACTCACGGAGGAATGAGCAGTTCTTC. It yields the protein CASSEGHSRRNEQFF.

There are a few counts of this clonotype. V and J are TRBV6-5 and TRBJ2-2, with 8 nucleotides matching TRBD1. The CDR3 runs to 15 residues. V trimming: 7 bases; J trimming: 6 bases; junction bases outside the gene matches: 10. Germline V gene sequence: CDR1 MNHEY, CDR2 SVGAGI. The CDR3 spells CASMLGQGRPGELFF. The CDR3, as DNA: TGTGCCAGCATGCTAGGACAGGGAAGGCCCGGGGAGCTGTTTTTT.

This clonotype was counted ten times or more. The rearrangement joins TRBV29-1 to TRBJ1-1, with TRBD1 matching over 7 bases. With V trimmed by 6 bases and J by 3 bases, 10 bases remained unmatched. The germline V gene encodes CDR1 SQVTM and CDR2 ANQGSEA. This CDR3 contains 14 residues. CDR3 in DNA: TGCAGCGTGATCGGACAGGCTACTTACACTGAAGCTTTCTTT. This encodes CSVIGQATYTEAFF.

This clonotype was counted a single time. The CDR3 coding sequence is TGTGCCAGCAGTGCGGGCGCTAGCACAGATACGCAGTATTTT. This encodes CASSAGASTDTQYF. The rearrangement links TRBV2 to TRBJ2-3, with D unresolved. Trimming shortened V by 4 bases and J by 0 bases, and 8 bases separated the two germline ends. Germline CDR1 SNHLY, CDR2 FYNNEI. The CDR3 is 14 residues long.

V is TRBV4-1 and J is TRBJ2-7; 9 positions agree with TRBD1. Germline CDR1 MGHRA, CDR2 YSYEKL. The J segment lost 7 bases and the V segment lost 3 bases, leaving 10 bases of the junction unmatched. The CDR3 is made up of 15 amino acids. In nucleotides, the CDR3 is TGCGCCAGCAGCCAGTCGGGACAGGGTATCTGGGAGCAGTACTTC. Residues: CASSQSGQGIWEQYF.

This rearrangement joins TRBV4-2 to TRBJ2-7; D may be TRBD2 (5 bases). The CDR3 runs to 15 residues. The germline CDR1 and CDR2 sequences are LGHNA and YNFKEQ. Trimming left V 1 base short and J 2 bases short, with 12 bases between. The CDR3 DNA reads TGTGCCAGCAGCCAAGCTCCGGGATCGACCTACGAGCAGTACTTC. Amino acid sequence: CASSQAPGSTYEQYF.